A single sample gave rise to the 3 T cell receptor beta chains below, sequenced in a study of cytotoxic CD8 clonotypes in ibrutinib-treated CLL. Using immunoSEQ multiplex PCR, the repertoire was profiled, and TCRdb retains in-frame clones only, with some absent. The sample lists around 200,000 clones; roughly 65% were seen once. The material was PBMCs, obtained after 12 months of ibrutinib treatment. The receptor set was obtained from a human donor with chronic lymphocytic leukemia.

This clone was counted a few times. CDR3 coding DNA: TGTGCCAGCAGAAAAGGGGGACAGGGGAACCACGAGCAGTACTTC. Protein product: CASRKGGQGNHEQYF. The chain combines TRBV21-1 with TRBJ2-7; TRBD1, the D gene given by the table, was not confirmed from the DNA. TRBV21-1 is a recognized pseudogene. The CDR3 totals 15 residues.

This clone was found a few times. The CDR3 DNA reads as TGCGCCAGCAGCCAAGTGGAATCCTACGAGCAGTACTTC. Translation: CASSQVESYEQYF. The gene calls are TRBV4-3 and TRBJ2-7; D call uncertain. CDR3 length: 13 amino acids. V lost 1 base to trimming and J lost 1 base, with 5 bases between them. Germline V gene sequence: CDR1 LGHNA, CDR2 YSLEER.

The CDR3 DNA reads as TGTGCCAGCAGCTCGGCCCCGGTTGGGACCCAGTACTTC. Its translation is CASSSAPVGTQYF. The chain uses TRBV7-2 and TRBJ2-5, with D hard to call. The germline CDR1 and CDR2 sequences are SGHTA and FQGNSA. The V and J ends lost 4 bases and 7 bases respectively, with 13 bases between them. The CDR3 is made up of 13 amino acids.